This TCR beta chain is drawn from a study of OX40 agonist ivuxolimab in advanced cancers. Per germline, CDR1 MNHEY and CDR2 SVGAGI. The CDR3 loop spans 11 amino acids. Sequencing was performed with immunoSEQ multiplex PCR; in TCRdb, only in-frame clones are kept and a portion is missing. The sample contains around 77,000 clones, under 90% of which appear only once. Of note for this clone: At one end the junction does not follow the germline gene, possibly because of a read error.

This TCR came from an adult with an advanced solid tumor such as melanoma, head and neck, liver or kidney cancer. Here the sequenced sample was CD4+ or CD8+ T cells sorted from blood, taken in a trial of the OX40 agonist ivuxolimab. J is TRBJ2-7 and V is TRBV6-5; 9 positions agree with TRBD1. The CDR3 reads CASRAPTGGNF. Written as DNA, the CDR3 is TGTGCCAGCAGGGCCCCGACAGGGGGGAACTTC.